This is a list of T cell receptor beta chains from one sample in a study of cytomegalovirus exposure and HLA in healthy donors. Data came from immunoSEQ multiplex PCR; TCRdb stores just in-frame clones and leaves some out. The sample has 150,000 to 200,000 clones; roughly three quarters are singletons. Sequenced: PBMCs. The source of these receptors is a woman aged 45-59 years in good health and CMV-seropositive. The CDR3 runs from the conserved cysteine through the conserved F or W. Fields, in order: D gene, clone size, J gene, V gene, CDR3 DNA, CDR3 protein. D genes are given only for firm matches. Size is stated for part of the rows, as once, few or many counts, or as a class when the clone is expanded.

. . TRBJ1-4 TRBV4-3 TGCGCCAGCAGCCAAGGGTTAAGGGACTACCTAAGGGGTGAAAAACTGTTTTTT CASSQGLRDYLRGEKLFF
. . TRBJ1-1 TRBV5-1 TGCGCCAGCAGCCTAGCGAAGAACACTGAAGCTTTCTTT CASSLAKNTEAFF
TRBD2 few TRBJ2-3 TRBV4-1 TGCGCCAGCAGCCTACAGACTAGCGGGGCTAGCACAGATACGCAGTATTTT CASSLQTSGASTDTQYF
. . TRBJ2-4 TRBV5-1 TGCGCCAGCAGCTCCTTCTCCGGGAGCCAAAACATTCAGTACTTC CASSSFSGSQNIQYF
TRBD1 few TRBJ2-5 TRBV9 TGTGCCAGCAGCGGGGGGGACAGGGGCCAAGAGACCCAGTACTTC CASSGGDRGQETQYF
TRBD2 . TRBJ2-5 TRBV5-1 TGCGCCAGCGGACTAGCGGGGCGGGGAGAGACCCAGTACTTC CASGLAGRGETQYF
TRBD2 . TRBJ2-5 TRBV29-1 TGCAGCGTTGAAGCTAGCGGGAAAGAGACCCAGTACTTC CSVEASGKETQYF
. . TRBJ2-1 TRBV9 TGTGCCAGCAGCCCTCGGGGTAGCGGAATCGTCTATGAGCAGTTCTTC CASSPRGSGIVYEQFF
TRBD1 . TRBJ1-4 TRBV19 TGTGCCAGTAGTAGGTACGGACAGGGGGCGCGGAGGGATGAAAAACTGTTTTTT CASSRYGQGARRDEKLFF
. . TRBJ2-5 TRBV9 TGTGCCAGCAGCGTAGATAGGGCAGGGGAGACCCAGTACTTC CASSVDRAGETQYF
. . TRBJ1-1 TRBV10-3 TGTGCCATCAGTGAGTCAGGGGTCCCGAACACTGAAGCTTTCTTT CAISESGVPNTEAFF
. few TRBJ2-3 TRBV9 TGTGCCAGCACCGTATCCGGGTCTAGCACAGATACGCAGTATTTT CASTVSGSSTDTQYF
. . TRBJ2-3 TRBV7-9 TGTGCCAGCAGCTTGGGCCAGTCCTACACAGATACGCAGTATTTT CASSLGQSYTDTQYF
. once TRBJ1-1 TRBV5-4 TGTGCCAGCAGCTCTTGGGAGGGGAACACTGAAGCTTTCTTT CASSSWEGNTEAFF
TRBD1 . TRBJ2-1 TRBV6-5 TGTGCCAGCAGTTACTCAAACAGGGGGGCCTACAATGAGCAGTTCTTC CASSYSNRGAYNEQFF
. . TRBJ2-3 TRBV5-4 TGTGCCAGCAGCTTGGGGTGGAGTGATACGCAGTATTTT CASSLGWSDTQYF
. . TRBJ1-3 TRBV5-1 TGCGCCAGCAGCACGGACAGTAACTCTGGAAACACCATATATTTT CASSTDSNSGNTIYF
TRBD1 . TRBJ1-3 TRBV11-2 TGTGCCAGCAGCTCCCTCCAGAGGGGGCGAAAAGGAAACACCATATATTTT CASSSLQRGRKGNTIYF
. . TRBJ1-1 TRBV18 TGTGCCAGCTCACGAGACGGAGACACTGAAGCTTTCTTT CASSRDGDTEAFF
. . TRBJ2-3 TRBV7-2 TGTGCCAGCAGCTTTGCTAGTGGGACAGATACGCAGTATTTT CASSFASGTDTQYF
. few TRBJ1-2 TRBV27 TGTGCCAGCAGTTTACAGGGAAGGGACTATGGCTACACCTTC CASSLQGRDYGYTF
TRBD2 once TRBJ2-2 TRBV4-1 TGCGCCAGCAGCCAACCTAGCGGGAGTCTTAACACCGGGGAGCTGTTTTTT CASSQPSGSLNTGELFF
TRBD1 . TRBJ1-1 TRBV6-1 TGTGCCAGCAGTGAAGCTTTTGGGACAGGGAACACTGAAGCTTTCTTT CASSEAFGTGNTEAFF
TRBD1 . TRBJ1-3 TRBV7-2 TGTGCCAGCAGCTTAGTGGGACAGGGCGCCGGAAACACCATATATTTT CASSLVGQGAGNTIYF
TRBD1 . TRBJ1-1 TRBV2 TGTGCCAGCAGAAGGACAGGGGGCCCTGAAGCTTTCTTT CASRRTGGPEAFF
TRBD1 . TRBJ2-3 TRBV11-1 TGTGCCAGCAGCTTGGGTCCGGGACAGGGCACATATTTT CASSLGPGQGTYF
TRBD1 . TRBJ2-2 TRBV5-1 TGCGCCAGCAGCCGGGACAGGAACACCGGGGAGCTGTTTTTT CASSRDRNTGELFF
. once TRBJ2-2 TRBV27 TGTGCCAGCAGTTTACCGGACACCGGGGAGCTGTTTTTT CASSLPDTGELFF
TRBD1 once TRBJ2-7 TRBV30 TGTGCCTGGAGTGCCCCAAGGACAGGAGGATACGAGCAGTACTTC CAWSAPRTGGYEQYF
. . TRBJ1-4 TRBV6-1 TGTGCCAGCAGTGATTTAACAGGGCGCGGTAATGAAAAACTGTTTTTT CASSDLTGRGNEKLFF
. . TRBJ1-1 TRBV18 TGTGCCAGCTCACGCCCCCCAGAGAACACTGAAGCTTTCTTT CASSRPPENTEAFF
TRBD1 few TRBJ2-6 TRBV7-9 TGTGCCAGCAGCCGCCTCGGACAGGGGGAAGGGGGGGCCAACGTCCTGACTTTC CASSRLGQGEGGANVLTF
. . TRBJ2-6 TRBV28 TGTGCCAGCAGTAAACAACAGGGATGGGATCCTGGGGCCAACGGCCTGACTTTC CASSKQQGWDPGANGLTF
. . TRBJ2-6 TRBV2 TGTGCCAGCAGGAAGGGAATGGGGGGCTCTGGGGCCAACGTCCTGACTTTC CASRKGMGGSGANVLTF
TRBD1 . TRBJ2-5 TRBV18 TGTGCCAGCTCACCAGGGACAGCCCAAGAGACCCAGTACTTC CASSPGTAQETQYF
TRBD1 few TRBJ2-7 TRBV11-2 TGTGTCGCAGGGGGCTCGTATGAGCAGTACTTC CVAGGSYEQYF
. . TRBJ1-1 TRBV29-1 TGCAGCGTTGAAGATGGGAGGGGGACTTTCTTT CSVEDGRGTFF
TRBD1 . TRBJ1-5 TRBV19 TGTGCCAGTAGTATAGAGGACAGGGGGTTTCAGCCCCAGCATTTT CASSIEDRGFQPQHF
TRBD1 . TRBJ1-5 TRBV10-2 TGCGCCAGCAGTGGGGACAGGGGAAGGCCCCAGCATTTT CASSGDRGRPQHF
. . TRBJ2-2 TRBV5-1 TGCGCCAGCAGCTTGGCCGAGGGGGTTGGAGGCGCCGGGGAGCTGTTTTTT CASSLAEGVGGAGELFF
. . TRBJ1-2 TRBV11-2 TGTGCCAGCAGCTTAGGATCGGTAGGCTACACCTTC CASSLGSVGYTF
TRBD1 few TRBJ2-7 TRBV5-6 TGTGCCAGCAGCTTAGGACAGGGTGTCGAGCAGTACTTC CASSLGQGVEQYF
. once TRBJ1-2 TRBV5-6 TGTGCCAGCAGCTTGACAAACTATGGCTACACCTTC CASSLTNYGYTF
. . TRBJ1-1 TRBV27 TGTGCCAGCAGTTCCCTCTACTCGCCAGGGTGGGGTGAGCACACTGAAGCTTTCTTT CASSSLYSPGWGEHTEAFF
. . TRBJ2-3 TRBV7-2 TGTGCCAGCAGCGTGTACACAGATACGCAGTATTTT CASSVYTDTQYF